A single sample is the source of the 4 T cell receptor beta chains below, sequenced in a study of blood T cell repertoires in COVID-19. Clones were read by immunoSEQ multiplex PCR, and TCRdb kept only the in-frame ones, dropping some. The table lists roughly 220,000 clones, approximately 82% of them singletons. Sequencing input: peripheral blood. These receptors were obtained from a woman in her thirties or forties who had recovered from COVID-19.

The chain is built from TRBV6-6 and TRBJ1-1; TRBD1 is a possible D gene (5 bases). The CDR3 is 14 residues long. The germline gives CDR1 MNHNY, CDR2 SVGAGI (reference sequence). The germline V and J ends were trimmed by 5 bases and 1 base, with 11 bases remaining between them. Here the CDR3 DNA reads TGTGCCAGCAGTCACAGGCAGGGGAACACTGAAGCTTTCTTT. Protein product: CASSHRQGNTEAFF.

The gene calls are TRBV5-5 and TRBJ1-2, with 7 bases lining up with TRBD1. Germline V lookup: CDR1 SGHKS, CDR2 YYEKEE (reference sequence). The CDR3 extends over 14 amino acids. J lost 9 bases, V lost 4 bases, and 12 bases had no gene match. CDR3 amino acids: CASSRSRQGLSYTF. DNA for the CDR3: TGTGCCAGCAGCCGCTCTCGACAGGGTTTGAGCTACACCTTC. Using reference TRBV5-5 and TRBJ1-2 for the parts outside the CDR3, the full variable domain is DAGVTQSPTHLIKTRGQQVTLRCSPISGHKSVSWYQQVLGQGPQFIFQYYEKEERGRGNFPDRFSARQFPNYSSELNVNALLLGDSALYLCASSRSRQGLSYTFGSGTRLTVV.

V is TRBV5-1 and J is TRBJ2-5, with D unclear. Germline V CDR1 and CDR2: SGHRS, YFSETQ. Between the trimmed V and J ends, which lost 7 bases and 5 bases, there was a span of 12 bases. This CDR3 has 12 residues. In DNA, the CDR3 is TGCGCCAGCGCCCAAGCGCGGGAGACCCAGTACTTC. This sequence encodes CASAQARETQYF.

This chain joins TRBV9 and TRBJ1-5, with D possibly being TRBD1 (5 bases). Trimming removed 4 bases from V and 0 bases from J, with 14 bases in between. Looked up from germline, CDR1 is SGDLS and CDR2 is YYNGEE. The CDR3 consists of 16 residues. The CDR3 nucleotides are TGTGCCAGCAGCCCGACAGTTCCTTATAGCAATCAGCCCCAGCATTTT. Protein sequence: CASSPTVPYSNQPQHF.